Listed below are T cell receptor beta chains from one sample, sequenced in a study of lymphopenia after photon versus proton radiotherapy. Produced via immunoSEQ multiplex PCR; TCRdb's table is partial and in-frame only. The sample records 150,000 to 200,000 clones, 75% to 90% being singletons. This material consisted of peripheral blood, taken from a patient treated with photon-based radiotherapy. These receptors came from a man aged 45-65 years with gastric cancer. Each CDR3 is given with its conserved first and last residue. Each record gives: D gene, J gene, clone size, V gene, CDR3 protein, CDR3 DNA. A D gene is named only where the DNA matches it firmly. Size values are once, few and many counts, or a class for expanded clones, and some rows have none.

D: NA
J: TRBJ1-1
size: NA
V: TRBV25-1
CDR3: CASSPRDTLNTEAFF
DNA: TGTGCCAGCAGTCCCCGGGACACCCTGAACACTGAAGCTTTCTTT

D: NA
J: TRBJ2-1
size: NA
V: TRBV28
CDR3: CASSLVTDTRRDEQFF
DNA: TGTGCCAGCAGTTTAGTGACGGATACCCGCCGGGATGAGCAGTTCTTC

D: NA
J: TRBJ2-3
size: NA
V: TRBV19
CDR3: CASSIGPTGDTQYF
DNA: TGTGCCAGTAGTATAGGGCCTACGGGAGATACGCAGTATTTT

D: TRBD1
J: TRBJ1-4
size: NA
V: TRBV30
CDR3: CAWRTRQGAGEKLFF
DNA: TGTGCCTGGAGGACGAGACAGGGGGCCGGGGAAAAACTGTTTTTT

D: NA
J: TRBJ2-3
size: NA
V: TRBV6-1
CDR3: CASSYDRPTDTQYF
DNA: TGTGCCAGCAGCTATGACAGACCCACAGATACGCAGTATTTT

D: TRBD1
J: TRBJ2-7
size: NA
V: TRBV19
CDR3: CASMETGVGYEQYF
DNA: TGTGCCAGTATGGAGACAGGGGTTGGCTACGAGCAGTACTTC

D: NA
J: TRBJ1-2
size: NA
V: TRBV28
CDR3: CASSPQGEYGYTF
DNA: TGTGCCAGCAGTCCCCAGGGAGAATATGGCTACACCTTC

D: TRBD2
J: TRBJ2-7
size: NA
V: TRBV5-5
CDR3: CASSLIAGGNEQYF
DNA: TGTGCCAGCAGCTTGATAGCGGGGGGAAACGAGCAGTACTTC

D: NA
J: TRBJ1-2
size: NA
V: TRBV19
CDR3: CASSPGPSGGYGYTF
DNA: TGTGCCAGTAGCCCCGGGCCTTCAGGCGGCTATGGCTACACCTTC

D: NA
J: TRBJ1-1
size: NA
V: TRBV27
CDR3: CASSIRGTGNTEAFF
DNA: TGTGCCAGCTCGATTCGAGGGACGGGGAACACTGAAGCTTTCTTT

D: TRBD2
J: TRBJ2-1
size: NA
V: TRBV13
CDR3: CASSHSAGGFYNEQFF
DNA: TGTGCCAGCAGCCATAGCGCGGGAGGTTTTTACAATGAGCAGTTCTTC

D: NA
J: TRBJ2-2
size: NA
V: TRBV27
CDR3: CASSFLFRDTGELFF
DNA: TGTGCCAGCAGTTTTCTTTTCAGGGACACCGGGGAGCTGTTTTTT

D: NA
J: TRBJ2-1
size: NA
V: TRBV4-1
CDR3: CASSQDPTSRNEQFF
DNA: TGCGCCAGCAGCCAAGATCCTACTAGCCGCAATGAGCAGTTCTTC

D: NA
J: TRBJ1-3
size: NA
V: TRBV27
CDR3: CATRQNSGNTIYF
DNA: TGTGCCACTCGACAGAACTCTGGAAACACCATATATTTT

D: NA
J: TRBJ2-3
size: NA
V: TRBV15
CDR3: CATRTGSTDTQYF
DNA: TGTGCCACCAGGACAGGCAGCACAGATACGCAGTATTTT

D: NA
J: TRBJ2-6
size: NA
V: TRBV29-1
CDR3: CSALLDSSGANVLTF
DNA: TGCAGCGCCCTTTTGGACAGCTCTGGGGCCAACGTCCTGACTTTC

D: NA
J: TRBJ2-1
size: NA
V: TRBV9
CDR3: CASSVGLPDGYEQFF
DNA: TGTGCCAGCAGCGTAGGTCTCCCCGACGGGTATGAGCAGTTCTTC

D: TRBD2
J: TRBJ2-7
size: NA
V: TRBV7-2
CDR3: CASSLGPFGGNEQYF
DNA: TGTGCCAGCAGCTTAGGTCCCTTCGGGGGGAACGAGCAGTACTTC

D: NA
J: TRBJ1-1
size: NA
V: TRBV18
CDR3: CASSPRPDPNTEAFF
DNA: TGTGCCAGCTCACCCCGCCCCGACCCAAACACTGAAGCTTTCTTT

D: NA
J: TRBJ1-2
size: NA
V: TRBV18
CDR3: CASSPQGLITENYGYTF
DNA: TGTGCCAGCTCACCGCAGGGACTTATAACAGAGAACTATGGCTACACCTTC

D: TRBD2
J: TRBJ2-1
size: NA
V: TRBV11-3
CDR3: CASSSGLAVYNEQFF
DNA: TGTGCCAGCAGCTCCGGACTAGCGGTCTACAATGAGCAGTTCTTC

D: NA
J: TRBJ2-7
size: NA
V: TRBV6-5
CDR3: CASRDSYEQYF
DNA: TGTGCCAGCAGGGATTCCTACGAGCAGTACTTC

D: NA
J: TRBJ1-5
size: NA
V: TRBV6-5
CDR3: CASSLNRDQPQHF
DNA: TGTGCCAGCAGTTTAAACAGGGATCAGCCCCAGCATTTT

D: TRBD1
J: TRBJ2-7
size: NA
V: TRBV5-1
CDR3: CASSPNPGTGSSEQYF
DNA: TGCGCCAGCAGTCCCAACCCGGGGACAGGGTCTTCCGAGCAGTACTTC

D: NA
J: TRBJ1-5
size: NA
V: TRBV6-5
CDR3: CASSRDLNQPQHF
DNA: TGTGCCAGCAGTAGGGACCTAAATCAGCCCCAGCATTTT

D: NA
J: TRBJ2-7
size: NA
V: TRBV6-5
CDR3: CASGDGRPPYEQYF
DNA: TGTGCCAGCGGCGACGGTCGACCACCCTACGAGCAGTACTTC

D: TRBD2
J: TRBJ2-1
size: NA
V: TRBV15
CDR3: CATSRDGGRTSGNNEQFF
DNA: TGTGCCACCAGCAGAGATGGAGGGCGGACTAGCGGGAACAATGAGCAGTTCTTC

D: NA
J: TRBJ2-3
size: NA
V: TRBV6-5
CDR3: CASTQADTQYF
DNA: TGTGCCAGCACCCAGGCGGATACGCAGTATTTT

D: TRBD1
J: TRBJ1-4
size: NA
V: TRBV7-2
CDR3: CASSLRPGQLNEKLFF
DNA: TGTGCCAGCAGCTTAAGACCGGGACAGCTTAATGAAAAACTGTTTTTT

D: NA
J: TRBJ1-3
size: NA
V: TRBV2
CDR3: CASSGDSSGNTIYF
DNA: TGTGCCAGCAGTGGGGACTCCTCTGGAAACACCATATATTTT

D: TRBD1
J: TRBJ1-5
size: once
V: TRBV19
CDR3: CASSDRTGASNQPQHF
DNA: TGTGCCAGTAGTGACAGGACAGGGGCTAGCAATCAGCCCCAGCATTTT

D: TRBD1
J: TRBJ1-2
size: NA
V: TRBV30
CDR3: CAWTAGGTGGGYTF
DNA: TGTGCCTGGACGGCAGGGGGGACAGGGGGCGGCTACACCTTC

D: TRBD1
J: TRBJ2-2
size: NA
V: TRBV7-2
CDR3: CASSWDRRRTGELFF
DNA: TGTGCCAGCAGCTGGGACAGGCGACGCACCGGGGAGCTGTTTTTT

D: NA
J: TRBJ1-2
size: NA
V: TRBV14
CDR3: CASSQGALALRGYTF
DNA: TGTGCCAGCAGCCAAGGGGCCCTAGCATTGCGTGGCTACACCTTC

D: NA
J: TRBJ2-7
size: NA
V: TRBV19
CDR3: CASSPGRQRVLGEQYF
DNA: TGTGCCAGTAGTCCCGGTCGACAGCGCGTTTTGGGCGAGCAGTACTTC

D: TRBD1
J: TRBJ1-1
size: NA
V: TRBV2
CDR3: CASEGQGKTEAFF
DNA: TGTGCCAGCGAGGGACAGGGAAAAACTGAAGCTTTCTTT

D: NA
J: TRBJ1-3
size: NA
V: TRBV7-9
CDR3: CASSLEGQPGNTIYF
DNA: TGTGCCAGCAGCTTAGAGGGTCAGCCTGGAAACACCATATATTTT

D: NA
J: TRBJ2-3
size: NA
V: TRBV7-9
CDR3: CASSPPDGVRTDTQYF
DNA: TGTGCCAGCAGCCCCCCCGACGGGGTACGGACAGATACGCAGTATTTT

D: NA
J: TRBJ2-5
size: NA
V: TRBV7-8
CDR3: CASSTPSGPEGTQYF
DNA: TGTGCCAGCAGCACACCTTCCGGGCCCGAAGGGACCCAGTACTTC

D: NA
J: TRBJ2-1
size: NA
V: TRBV29-1
CDR3: CSVEDQRTSYNEQFF
DNA: TGCAGCGTTGAAGACCAGCGTACATCCTACAATGAGCAGTTCTTC

D: TRBD2
J: TRBJ2-2
size: NA
V: TRBV18
CDR3: CASSSGTSGANTGELFF
DNA: TGTGCCAGCTCAAGCGGGACTAGCGGCGCGAACACCGGGGAGCTGTTTTTT

D: NA
J: TRBJ1-1
size: NA
V: TRBV7-2
CDR3: CASSRGVTEAFF
DNA: TGTGCCAGCAGCCGTGGGGTCACTGAAGCTTTCTTT

D: NA
J: TRBJ2-7
size: NA
V: TRBV29-1
CDR3: CSVEEGRPYEQYF
DNA: TGCAGCGTTGAAGAGGGAAGGCCCTACGAGCAGTACTTC

D: NA
J: TRBJ2-7
size: NA
V: TRBV21-1
CDR3: CASRRTSGTSSYEQYF
DNA: TGTGCCAGCAGACGGACTAGCGGGACTTCGTCCTACGAGCAGTACTTC

D: NA
J: TRBJ1-3
size: NA
V: TRBV18
CDR3: CASSPGTSSSGNTIYF
DNA: TGTGCCAGCTCACCAGGGACCTCGAGCTCTGGAAACACCATATATTTT

D: NA
J: TRBJ1-5
size: few
V: TRBV30
CDR3: CAWSQGKGNQPQHF
DNA: TGTGCCTGGAGCCAGGGGAAGGGAAATCAGCCCCAGCATTTT

D: TRBD1
J: TRBJ1-2
size: NA
V: TRBV18
CDR3: CASSPQDRVRGYTF
DNA: TGTGCCAGCTCACCACAGGACAGGGTACGCGGCTACACCTTC

D: NA
J: TRBJ2-7
size: NA
V: TRBV11-2
CDR3: CASSYRRPSDEQYF
DNA: TGTGCCAGCAGCTACCGCCGGCCCTCGGATGAGCAGTACTTC

D: NA
J: TRBJ2-6
size: few
V: TRBV5-1
CDR3: CASSLDLGGANVLTF
DNA: TGCGCCAGCAGCTTGGATCTTGGTGGGGCCAACGTCCTGACTTTC

D: NA
J: TRBJ1-2
size: NA
V: TRBV4-1
CDR3: CASSQPDRSGSYTF
DNA: TGCGCCAGCAGCCAACCGGACAGAAGCGGGAGCTACACCTTC

D: TRBD2
J: TRBJ2-1
size: NA
V: TRBV10-3
CDR3: CAISVRTSGRLSRNEQFF
DNA: TGTGCCATCAGTGTAAGGACTAGCGGGAGATTGAGCCGGAATGAGCAGTTCTTC

D: TRBD2
J: TRBJ2-2
size: NA
V: TRBV9
CDR3: CASSVGLAANTGELFF
DNA: TGTGCCAGCAGCGTAGGACTAGCGGCGAACACCGGGGAGCTGTTTTTT

D: NA
J: TRBJ2-1
size: NA
V: TRBV9
CDR3: CASSGPPAGRNNEQFF
DNA: TGTGCCAGCAGCGGCCCCCCAGCGGGCAGAAACAATGAGCAGTTCTTC